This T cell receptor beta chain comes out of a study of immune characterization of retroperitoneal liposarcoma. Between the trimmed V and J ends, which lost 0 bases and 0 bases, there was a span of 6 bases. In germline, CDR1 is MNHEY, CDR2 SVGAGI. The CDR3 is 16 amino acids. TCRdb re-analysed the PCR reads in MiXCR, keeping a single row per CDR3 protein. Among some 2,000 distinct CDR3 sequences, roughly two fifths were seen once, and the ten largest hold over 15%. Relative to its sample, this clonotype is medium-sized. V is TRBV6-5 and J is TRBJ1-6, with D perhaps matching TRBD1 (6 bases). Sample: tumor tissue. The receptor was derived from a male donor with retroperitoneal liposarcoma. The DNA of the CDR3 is TGTGCCAGCAGTTACTCGGACAGCTCCTATAATTCACCCCTCCACTTT. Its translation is CASSYSDSSYNSPLHF.